These 8 T cell receptor beta chains were all obtained from the same sample, sequenced in a study of OX40 agonist ivuxolimab in advanced cancers. Clones were sequenced by immunoSEQ multiplex PCR, and TCRdb holds only the in-frame ones, with some missing. This sample has about 45,000 clones, with about nine tenths found just once. The sequences come from CD4+ or CD8+ T cells sorted from blood, collected in a trial of the OX40 agonist ivuxolimab. The receptor source for this set is an adult with an advanced solid tumor such as melanoma, head and neck, liver or kidney cancer.

The chain has TRBV7-2 and TRBJ1-1, with D unresolved. The V end was cut by 3 bases, the J end by 1 base, with 3 bases between. Germline CDR1 reads SGHTA; CDR2 reads FQGNSA. CDR3 length equals 12 residues. The CDR3 sequence is CASSFGNTEAFF. The CDR3 nucleotides are TGTGCCAGCAGCTTCGGGAACACTGAAGCTTTCTTT. The variable domain in full, with the rest retrieved from reference TRBV7-2 and TRBJ1-1, is GAGVSQSPSNKVTEKGKDVELRCDPISGHTALYWYRQSLGQGLEFLIYFQGNSAPDKSGLPSDRFSAERTGGSVSTLTIQRTQQEDSAVYLCASSFGNTEAFFGQGTRLTVV.

The chain has TRBV6-5 and TRBJ2-5; TRBD2 agrees at 7 bases. The CDR3 has 16 residues. Per the germline V gene, CDR1 is MNHEY and CDR2 is SVGAGI. J was trimmed by 4 bases and V by 2 bases; bases with no gene match: 10. The CDR3 region is CASSYPERDTLETQYF. DNA of the CDR3: TGTGCCAGCAGTTACCCTGAGCGGGATACCTTAGAGACCCAGTACTTC.

The V call is TRBV7-6, the J call TRBJ2-7; possible D gene TRBD1, 6 bases. The ends were cut back, 6 bases at V and 2 bases at J, with 17 bases in the middle. CDR1 is SGHVS and CDR2 is FNYEAQ in the germline V gene. CDR3 length: 15 residues. The CDR3 coding sequence is TGTGCCAGCAGACCAGCCAGGGGAACGGCCTACGAGCAGTACTTC. Protein sequence: CASRPARGTAYEQYF.

The chain employs TRBV5-8 and TRBJ2-1; D call uncertain. CDR1 and CDR2 from the germline V gene are SGHTS and YDEGEE. V was trimmed by 4 bases and J by 8 bases, leaving 7 bases between them. The CDR3 consists of 11 residues. The CDR3 region has the DNA TGTGCCAGCAGCGCTTGGCATGAGCAGTTCTTC. This gives the protein CASSAWHEQFF.

The chain employs TRBV15 and TRBJ2-5; no definite D call. This CDR3 is 16 amino acids long. The germline CDR1 and CDR2 sequences are LNHNV and YYDKDF (reference sequence). V lost 0 bases and J 4 bases, leaving 15 bases between the germline ends. CDR3 sequence (DNA): TGTGCCACCAGCAGAGATCGGCCGCCGGCCGCAGAGACCCAGTACTTC. The encoded protein is CATSRDRPPAAETQYF.

This chain joins TRBV27 and TRBJ2-1, with 9 bases lining up with TRBD1. Germline CDR1 is MNHEY and CDR2 is SMNVEV (reference sequence). V gave up 7 bases and J gave up 0 bases; unmatched junction bases: 4. This CDR3 spans 15 amino acids. CDR3 sequence reads: CASTLDRGSYNEQFF. In DNA, the CDR3 is TGTGCCAGCACCCTGGACAGGGGCTCCTACAATGAGCAGTTCTTC.

A single count supports this clone. The chain recombines TRBV18 with TRBJ2-2; the D is unclear. CDR3 length: 13 amino acids. CDR1 KGHSH and CDR2 LQKENI come from the germline V gene. The germline V and J ends were trimmed by 4 bases and 9 bases, with 12 bases remaining between them. CDR3 sequence (DNA): TGTGCCAGCTCACGAGCACAGTTCCGGGAGCTGTTTTTT. As protein: CASSRAQFRELFF.

The CDR3 bases are TGTGCCAGCAGCCTCACCCTAGGAGCGGATGCCACCGGGGAGCTGTTTTTT. Its translation is CASSLTLGADATGELFF. The chain employs TRBV11-2 and TRBJ2-2, with D perhaps TRBD2 (5 bases). Germline-derived CDR1 and CDR2 are SGHAT and FQNNGV. V was pared by 5 bases and J by 4 bases, with 20 bases between. CDR3 length equals 17 residues.